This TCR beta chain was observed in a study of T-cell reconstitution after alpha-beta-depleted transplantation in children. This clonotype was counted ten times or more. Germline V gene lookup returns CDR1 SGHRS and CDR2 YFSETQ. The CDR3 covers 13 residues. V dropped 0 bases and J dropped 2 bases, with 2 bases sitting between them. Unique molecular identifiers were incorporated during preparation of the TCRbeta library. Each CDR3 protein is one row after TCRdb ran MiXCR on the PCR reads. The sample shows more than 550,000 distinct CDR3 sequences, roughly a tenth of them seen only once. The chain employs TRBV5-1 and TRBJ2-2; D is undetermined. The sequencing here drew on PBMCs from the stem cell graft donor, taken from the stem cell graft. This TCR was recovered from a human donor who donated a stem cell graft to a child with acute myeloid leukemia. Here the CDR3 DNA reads TGCGCCAGCAGCTTGGGTAACACCGGGGAGCTGTTTTTT. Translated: CASSLGNTGELFF.